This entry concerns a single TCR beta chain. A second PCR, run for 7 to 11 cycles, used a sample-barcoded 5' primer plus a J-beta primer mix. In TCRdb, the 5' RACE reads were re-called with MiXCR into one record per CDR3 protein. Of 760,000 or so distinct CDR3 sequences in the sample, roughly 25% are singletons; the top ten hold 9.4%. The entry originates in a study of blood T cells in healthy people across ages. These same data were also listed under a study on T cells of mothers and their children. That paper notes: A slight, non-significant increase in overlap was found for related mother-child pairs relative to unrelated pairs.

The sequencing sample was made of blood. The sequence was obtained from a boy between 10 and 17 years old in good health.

This chain's CDR3 is CASTLGASETQYF. In nucleotides, the CDR3 is TGTGCCAGCACCTTAGGGGCCTCCGAAACCCAGTACTTC. The rearrangement joins TRBV12-3 or TRBV12-4 to TRBJ2-5, with a possible D match to TRBD1 (5 bases). The CDR3 runs 13 residues. V was trimmed by 7 bases and J by 8 bases, leaving 17 bases between them.